This T cell receptor (beta chain) was obtained from a study of identifying expanded T cells in peripheral blood. Healthy donors had no documented immune events, such as infections, while sampled. The table came from immunoSEQ multiplex PCR; TCRdb's copy has only in-frame clones and leaves some out. The data contain under 150,000 clones, approximately 86% of them singletons. This clone was counted once. V was trimmed by 4 bases and J by 0 bases, leaving 15 bases between them. The CDR3 length is 16 residues. Per germline, CDR1 SGHNT and CDR2 YYREEE (reference sequence). Sequencing was carried out using blood. The TCR comes from a person aged 18 to 70 in good health. The V call is TRBV5-4, the J call TRBJ2-3; TRBD2 is a possible D gene (6 bases). This CDR3 reads CASSPKGGTSTDTQYF. CDR3 in DNA: TGTGCCAGCAGCCCAAAGGGCGGGACTAGCACAGATACGCAGTATTTT.